The source of this T cell receptor beta chain is a study of tumor and adjacent non-tumor tissue in lung cancer. Looking at the study overall: The cohort had 12 to 13 adenocarcinoma, a couple of squamous cell and 1 small cell patients.

This sample's RNA came from whole unsorted tissue. The CDR3 extends over 16 amino acids. V lost 7 bases to trimming and J lost 4 bases; unmatched junction nucleotides: 13. Germline CDR1 and CDR2: SQVTM and ANQGSEA. TCRbeta libraries were built with three rounds of nested PCR, modified from ARM-PCR. TCRdb reprocessed the multiplex PCR reads via MiXCR and lists one record per CDR3 protein. The data contain about 110,000 distinct CDR3 sequences, roughly 80% of them singletons. Sequencing was done on a sample of lung tumor tissue. The clonotype was recovered from a woman in her fifties or sixties with non-small cell lung cancer. This rearrangement joins TRBV29-1 to TRBJ2-1, with 10 bases matching TRBD1. The CDR3 here is CSDIKVRDRGYNEQFF. CDR3 nucleotide sequence: TGCAGCGATATCAAGGTCCGGGACAGGGGATACAATGAGCAGTTCTTC.